These 3 T cell receptor beta chains were all obtained from the same sample, sequenced in a study of vaccination and CD4 T cells after COVID-19. No cognate antigen is known for these TCRs. Oncomine TCR Beta short-read sequencing was applied to DNA from cultured CD4+ T cells. One entry per CDR3 protein results from TCRdb running MiXCR on the PCR reads. The sample records approximately 25,000 distinct CDR3 sequences, around half being singletons. Treatment noted: 10-day PBMC culture with coronavirus spike peptide pools or control peptides (ViraFEST assay). Input material: CD4+ T cells from blood, cultured in vitro. These receptors were obtained from a human donor who had recovered from COVID-19.

This clonotype was found a few times. The chain is built from TRBV7-9 and TRBJ1-1, with D perhaps TRBD1 (5 bases). Germline-derived CDR1 and CDR2 are SEHNR and FQNEAQ (reference sequence). This CDR3 region has 15 residues. With 3 bases removed from V and 1 base from J, the gap between germline ends came to 12 bases. CDR3 bases: TGTGCCAGCAGCTTCTTAGTTGGGGGGAACACTGAAGCTTTCTTT. Amino acids: CASSFLVGGNTEAFF.

In its sample, this clonotype was seen a few times. This chain uses TRBV6-1 with TRBJ1-2; D not certain. V lost 6 bases, J lost 3 bases, and 11 bases lay in between. The germline V gene has CDR1 MNHNS and CDR2 SASEGT. The CDR3 sequence is 13 residues long. The CDR3 region has the DNA TGTGCCAGCAGCCCCAGTCCGGACTATGGCTACACCTTC. Amino acids: CASSPSPDYGYTF.

The chain couples TRBV5-4 to TRBJ2-5, with 8 bases identical to TRBD2. Germline V gene sequence: CDR1 SGHNT, CDR2 YYREEE (reference sequence). The CDR3 extends over 15 amino acids. With 4 bases clipped from V and 2 bases from J, the junction kept 7 bases outside the gene matches. The CDR3 protein is CASSPSGGGQETQYF. The CDR3 DNA reads TGTGCCAGCAGCCCGAGCGGGGGCGGACAAGAGACCCAGTACTTC.